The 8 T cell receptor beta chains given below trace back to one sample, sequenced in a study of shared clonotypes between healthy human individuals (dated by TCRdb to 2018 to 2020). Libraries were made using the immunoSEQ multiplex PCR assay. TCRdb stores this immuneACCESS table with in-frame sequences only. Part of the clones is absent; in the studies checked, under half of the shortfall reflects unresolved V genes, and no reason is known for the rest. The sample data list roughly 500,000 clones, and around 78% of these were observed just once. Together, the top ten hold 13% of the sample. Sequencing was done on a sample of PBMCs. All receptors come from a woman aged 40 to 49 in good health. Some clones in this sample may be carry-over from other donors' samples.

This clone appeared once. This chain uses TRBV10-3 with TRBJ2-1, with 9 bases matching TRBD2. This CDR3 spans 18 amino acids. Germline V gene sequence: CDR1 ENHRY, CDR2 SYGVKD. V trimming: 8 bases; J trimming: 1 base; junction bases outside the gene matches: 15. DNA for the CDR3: TGTGCCATCGAGGCTGAGGCGGGAGGGATTTATTCCTACAATGAGCAGTTCTTC. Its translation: CAIEAEAGGIYSYNEQFF.

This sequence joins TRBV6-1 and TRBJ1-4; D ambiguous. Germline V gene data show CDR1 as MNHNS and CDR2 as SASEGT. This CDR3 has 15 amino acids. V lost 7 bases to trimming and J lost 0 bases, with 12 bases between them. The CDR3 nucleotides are TGTGCCAGCATGGGCTCCCTTGCAACTAATGAAAAACTGTTTTTT. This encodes CASMGSLATNEKLFF.

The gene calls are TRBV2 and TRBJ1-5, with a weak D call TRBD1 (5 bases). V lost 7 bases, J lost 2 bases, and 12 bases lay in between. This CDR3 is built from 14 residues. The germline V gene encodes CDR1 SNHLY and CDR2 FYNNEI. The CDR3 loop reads CASMGGYGNQPQHF. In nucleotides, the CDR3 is TGTGCCAGCATGGGGGGATATGGCAATCAGCCCCAGCATTTT.

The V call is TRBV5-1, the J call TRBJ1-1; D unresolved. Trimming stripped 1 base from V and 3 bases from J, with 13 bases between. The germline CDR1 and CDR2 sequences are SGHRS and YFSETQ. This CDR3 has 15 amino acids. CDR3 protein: CASSLLRVTDTEAFF. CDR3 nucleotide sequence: TGCGCCAGCAGCTTGTTGAGGGTCACCGACACTGAAGCTTTCTTT. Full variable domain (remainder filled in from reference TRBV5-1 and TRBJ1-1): KAGVTQTPRYLIKTRGQQVTLSCSPISGHRSVSWYQQTPGQGLQFLFEYFSETQRNKGNFPGRFSGRQFSNSRSEMNVSTLELGDSALYLCASSLLRVTDTEAFFGQGTRLTVV.

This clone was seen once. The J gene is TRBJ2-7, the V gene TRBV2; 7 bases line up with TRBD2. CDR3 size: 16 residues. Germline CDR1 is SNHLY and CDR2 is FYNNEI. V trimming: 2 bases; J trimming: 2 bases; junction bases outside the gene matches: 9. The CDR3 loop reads CASSERDYRAPYEQYF. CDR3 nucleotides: TGTGCCAGCAGTGAAAGGGACTACCGCGCCCCCTACGAGCAGTACTTC. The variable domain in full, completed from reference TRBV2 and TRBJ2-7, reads EPEVTQTPSHQVTQMGQEVILRCVPISNHLYFYWYRQILGQKVEFLVSFYNNEISEKSEIFDDQFSVERPDGSNFTLKIRSTKLEDSAMYFCASSERDYRAPYEQYFGPGTRLTVT.

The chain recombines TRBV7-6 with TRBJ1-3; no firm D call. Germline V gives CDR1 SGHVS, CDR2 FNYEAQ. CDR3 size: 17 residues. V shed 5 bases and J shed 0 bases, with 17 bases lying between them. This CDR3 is CASSLWTATSSGNTIYF. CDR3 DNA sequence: TGTGCCAGCAGCCTCTGGACCGCTACGAGCTCTGGAAACACCATATATTTT.

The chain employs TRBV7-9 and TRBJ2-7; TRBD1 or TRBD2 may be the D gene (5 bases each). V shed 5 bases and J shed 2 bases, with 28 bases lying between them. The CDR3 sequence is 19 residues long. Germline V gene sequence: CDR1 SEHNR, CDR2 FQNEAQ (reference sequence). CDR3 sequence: CASSTAAGLFRADAYEQYF. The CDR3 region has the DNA TGTGCCAGCAGCACCGCGGCAGGGCTCTTCCGAGCGGATGCCTACGAGCAGTACTTC.

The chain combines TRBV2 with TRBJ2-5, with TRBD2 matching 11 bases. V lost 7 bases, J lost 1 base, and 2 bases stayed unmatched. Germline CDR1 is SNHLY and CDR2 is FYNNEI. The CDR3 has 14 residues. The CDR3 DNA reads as TGTGCCAGCATAGCGGGAGGGCCCCAAGAGACCCAGTACTTC. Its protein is CASIAGGPQETQYF.